This entry describes one T cell receptor beta chain. No antigen is known for it. The data derive from a study of T cell responses to AZD1222 COVID-19 vaccine. General study points: At study baseline, merely more than 5 AZD1222 recipients were seropositive.

Profiled with immunoSEQ multiplex PCR; TCRdb holds only in-frame clones, not every one. This table has about 150,000 clones, under 95% appearing once. The ends were cut back, 8 bases at V and 6 bases at J, with 7 bases in the middle. This CDR3 is 11 amino acids long. The germline V gene encodes CDR1 MDHEN and CDR2 SYDVKM. The chain recombines TRBV28 with TRBJ1-4; no clear D gene. The sequence was obtained from an adult who received the MenACWY meningococcal vaccine as a control. The material sequenced was peripheral blood, taken 28 days after the second dose of the MenACWY control vaccine. The CDR3 coding sequence is TGTGCCAGCGGACGGGATGAAAAACTGTTTTTT. Amino acids: CASGRDEKLFF.